This T cell receptor (beta chain) was found in a study of Graves' ophthalmopathy and Graves' hyperthyroidism. Study as a whole: Peripheral blood was obtained at first diagnosis, ahead of any treatment.

Investigators amplified TCR beta CDR3 regions from RNA transcripts. An opening RT-PCR round employed HTBI primers and preceded a second-round multiplex PCR. TCRdb used MiXCR to reprocess the multiplex PCR reads, holding one entry per CDR3 protein. The sample gives about 170,000 distinct CDR3 sequences, less than 45% of which show up once; about 6% is in the top ten. Ophthalmopathic donors had moderate-to-severe activity, CAS ≥3 and NOSPECS ≥4, with disease that had lasted under 3 months. Diagnostic conclusions were grounded in clinical symptoms, serum thyroxine, TRAb, thyroid ultrasound and orbital computed tomography. There are a few counts of this clonotype. Looked up from germline, CDR1 is MNHNS and CDR2 is SASEGT. The CDR3 has 17 amino acids. Trimming left V 1 base short and J 0 bases short, with 13 bases between.

The chain employs TRBV6-1 and TRBJ1-5; possible D gene TRBD1, 6 bases. Sequenced input: peripheral blood. This receptor was identified in a middle-aged woman with Graves' ophthalmopathy. CDR3 in amino acids: CASSEGWDIHSNQPQHF. The CDR3 coding sequence is TGTGCCAGCAGTGAAGGCTGGGACATCCATAGCAATCAGCCCCAGCATTTT.